The 21 T cell receptor beta chains listed next were all sequenced from one sample in a study of shared clonotypes between healthy human individuals. Profiling relied on immunoSEQ multiplex PCR, and the TCRdb table lists in-frame clones only, not all of them. In the table there are about 680,000 clones, approximately 90% of which are singletons. CD45RO-negative, CCR7-selected cells formed the naive CD8 fraction, which excluded terminally differentiated effector memory CD45RA+ cells. The specimen sequenced was naive CD8+ T cells sorted from blood. These receptors originate from a man between 25 and 39 years old in good health.

The chain is built from TRBV6-6 and TRBJ2-2; a weak D match, TRBD2 (5 bases). The CDR3 is made up of 15 amino acids. The V gene's germline CDR1 is MNHNY and CDR2 SVGAGI (reference sequence). V shed 0 bases and J shed 6 bases, with 11 bases lying between them. CDR3 protein: CASSYSRESPGELFF. CDR3 coding DNA: TGTGCCAGCAGTTACTCGAGGGAGTCCCCCGGGGAGCTGTTTTTT.

V usage is TRBV27 and J usage is TRBJ2-1; 9 positions match TRBD2. This CDR3 has 15 residues. Losses at the gene ends were 8 bases for V and 2 bases for J; bases not matched to a gene: 7. CDR1 MNHEY and CDR2 SMNVEV come from the germline V gene (reference sequence). The chain's CDR3 is CASFGAGGPYNEQFF. The CDR3 DNA is TGTGCCAGCTTCGGGGCGGGAGGGCCCTACAATGAGCAGTTCTTC.

The chain combines TRBV7-9 with TRBJ1-1, with TRBD1 identical over 7 bases. The CDR3 covers 14 residues. V trimming: 6 bases; J trimming: 3 bases; junction bases outside the gene matches: 7. From germline, CDR1 is SEHNR and CDR2 FQNEAQ (reference sequence). Here the CDR3 DNA reads TGTGCCAGCAGACCCCCAGGGGGGGACACTGAAGCTTTCTTT. Protein: CASRPPGGDTEAFF. Based on the CDR3 plus reference TRBV7-9 and TRBJ1-1, the full variable domain is DTGVSQNPRHKITKRGQNVTFRCDPISEHNRLYWYRQTLGQGPEFLTYFQNEAQLEKSRLLSDRFSAERPKGSFSTLEIQRTEQGDSAMYLCASRPPGGDTEAFFGQGTRLTVV.

This clone appeared a single time. The V and J genes are TRBV29-1 and TRBJ2-7, with 7 bases matching TRBD1. This CDR3 is built from 13 residues. V trimming: 5 bases; J trimming: 3 bases; junction bases outside the gene matches: 7. Germline V gene sequence: CDR1 SQVTM, CDR2 ANQGSEA. CDR3 DNA sequence: TGCAGCGTTAGGACAGGTGAACACTACGAGCAGTACTTC. This gives the protein CSVRTGEHYEQYF.

This clone was found once. The CDR3 reads CASSVAEQGASYEQYF. The CDR3 DNA reads as TGTGCCAGCAGCGTAGCCGAACAGGGGGCCTCCTACGAGCAGTACTTC. The chain combines TRBV9 with TRBJ2-7; 9 positions match TRBD1. Per germline, CDR1 SGDLS and CDR2 YYNGEE. The V and J ends lost 0 bases and 0 bases, in that order; junction bases with no gene match: 4. The CDR3 runs to 16 residues.

This clone came up once. The rearrangement joins TRBV5-1 to TRBJ2-5; 9 bases are shared with TRBD2. Germline V gives CDR1 SGHRS, CDR2 YFSETQ. The CDR3 totals 20 residues. V was clipped by 0 bases and J by 3 bases; unmatched bases: 18. Here the CDR3 DNA reads TGCGCCAGCAGCTTGGCCGAGGGGGTTCTAGCGGGACCGATGGAAGAGACCCAGTACTTC. It yields the protein CASSLAEGVLAGPMEETQYF. Complete variable domain (other parts from reference TRBV5-1 and TRBJ2-5): KAGVTQTPRYLIKTRGQQVTLSCSPISGHRSVSWYQQTPGQGLQFLFEYFSETQRNKGNFPGRFSGRQFSNSRSEMNVSTLELGDSALYLCASSLAEGVLAGPMEETQYFGPGTRLLVL.

V usage is TRBV13 and J usage is TRBJ1-2; 8 nucleotides match TRBD1. This CDR3 has 16 amino acids. In germline, CDR1 is PRHDT, CDR2 FYEKMQ (reference sequence). V was pared by 6 bases and J by 4 bases, with 13 bases of the junction left unmatched. Written as DNA, the CDR3 is TGTGCCAGCAGTTCCCCGTCTGGACAGGGACTCTATGGCTACACCTTC. Its translation: CASSSPSGQGLYGYTF.

DNA of the CDR3: TGTGCCAGCAGCTTCAGGACAGGGTATAATGAGCAGTTCTTC. Its translation is CASSFRTGYNEQFF. V usage is TRBV13 and J usage is TRBJ2-1; 8 positions match TRBD1. Trimming cost V 3 bases and J 7 bases; bases outside gene matches: 5. Looked up from germline, CDR1 is PRHDT and CDR2 is FYEKMQ (reference sequence). The CDR3 length is 14 residues.

This clone was observed a handful of times. At the DNA level, this CDR3 is encoded by other sequences in the same sample as well. This chain uses TRBV20-1 with TRBJ2-7, with no clear D. CDR1 is DFQATT and CDR2 is SNEGSKA in the germline V gene (reference sequence). This CDR3 contains 11 residues. V gave up 0 bases and J gave up 0 bases, with 0 bases separating them. The chain's CDR3 is CSARDSYEQYF. The CDR3 DNA reads TGCAGTGCTAGAGACTCCTACGAGCAGTACTTC.

The V gene is TRBV5-1, the J gene TRBJ2-7; 10 bases agree with TRBD1. This CDR3 comprises 16 residues. V was pared by 4 bases and J by 2 bases, with 9 bases of the junction left unmatched. Germline values: CDR1 SGHRS, CDR2 YFSETQ. The CDR3 region is CASSPLMDRGTYEQYF. Here the CDR3 DNA reads TGCGCCAGCAGCCCCCTCATGGACAGGGGGACCTACGAGCAGTACTTC. The whole variable domain, filled in from reference TRBV5-1 and TRBJ2-7, reads KAGVTQTPRYLIKTRGQQVTLSCSPISGHRSVSWYQQTPGQGLQFLFEYFSETQRNKGNFPGRFSGRQFSNSRSEMNVSTLELGDSALYLCASSPLMDRGTYEQYFGPGTRLTVT.

The chain has TRBV6-5 and TRBJ2-7; TRBD2 agrees at 8 bases. V lost 0 bases to trimming and J lost 5 bases; unmatched junction nucleotides: 6. Germline V gives CDR1 MNHEY, CDR2 SVGAGI. The CDR3 spans 15 residues. The CDR3 region has the DNA TGTGCCAGCAGTTACTCATCGGGGGGGTCGAACGAGCAGTACTTC. Its protein product is CASSYSSGGSNEQYF.

The chain links TRBV28 to TRBJ2-1; 11 bases are shared with TRBD2. This CDR3 contains 15 residues. CDR1 and CDR2 (germline): MDHEN, SYDVKM. The ends lost 10 bases at V and 0 bases at J; junction bases unmatched: 5. Written as DNA, the CDR3 is TGTGCCACAACTAGCGGGAGTAACTCCTACAATGAGCAGTTCTTC. It translates to CATTSGSNSYNEQFF.

The rearrangement joins TRBV19 to TRBJ2-6; TRBD2 agrees at 7 bases. This CDR3 has 19 residues. From germline, CDR1 is LNHDA and CDR2 SQIVND (reference sequence). The V and J ends lost 7 bases and 0 bases, in that order; junction bases with no gene match: 15. The CDR3 loop is CASMDFNGGTTSGANVLTF. CDR3 DNA: TGTGCCAGTATGGATTTTAATGGGGGGACTACCTCTGGGGCCAACGTCCTGACTTTC.

The chain couples TRBV7-8 to TRBJ2-3, with 10 bases matching TRBD2. The CDR3 consists of 15 residues. Losses at the gene ends were 5 bases for V and 2 bases for J; bases not matched to a gene: 4. CDR1 and CDR2 from the germline V gene are SGHVS and FQNEAQ. The CDR3 here is CASSLTSGNTDTQYF. The DNA for the CDR3 is TGTGCCAGCAGCCTAACTAGCGGGAACACAGATACGCAGTATTTT.

This clone has just one count. The chain has TRBV29-1 and TRBJ2-1; 12 bases agree with TRBD1. This CDR3 has 20 residues. V shed 7 bases, J shed 2 bases, and the junction held 21 bases outside the gene matches. Germline V gene sequence: CDR1 SQVTM, CDR2 ANQGSEA. CDR3 loop: CSALSILGQGARGTYNEQFF. The CDR3 DNA reads as TGCAGCGCCCTTTCTATTTTGGGACAGGGGGCGCGGGGTACCTACAATGAGCAGTTCTTC.

The J gene is TRBJ1-1, the V gene TRBV2; D is uncertain. Trimming took off 8 bases at V and 0 bases at J, with 10 bases between the two ends. The length of the CDR3 is 13 residues. The V gene's germline CDR1 is SNHLY and CDR2 FYNNEI. CDR3 sequence: CASQGRMNTEAFF. In DNA form, the CDR3 reads TGTGCCAGCCAAGGCCGGATGAACACTGAAGCTTTCTTT.

The chain carries TRBV7-9 and TRBJ2-7; no clear D gene. V was trimmed by 1 base and J by 5 bases, leaving 9 bases between them. Per germline, CDR1 SEHNR and CDR2 FQNEAQ (reference sequence). The CDR3 is made up of 13 amino acids. In nucleotides, the CDR3 is TGTGCCAGCAGCTTAGAAGCCAGTGACGAGCAGTACTTC. It codes for CASSLEASDEQYF.

This rearrangement joins TRBV7-2 to TRBJ2-1; 9 positions agree with TRBD2. Trimming removed 5 bases from V and 8 bases from J; junction bases left unmatched: 13. The CDR3 sequence is 16 residues long. Looked up from germline, CDR1 is SGHTA and CDR2 is FQGNSA. In nucleotides, the CDR3 is TGTGCCAGCAGCCCCCGTAGCGGGAGAGCTAGTTATGAGCAGTTCTTC. It is translated as CASSPRSGRASYEQFF.

The chain is built from TRBV29-1 and TRBJ2-7; 10 positions match TRBD2. The trim removed 6 bases at V and 3 bases at J, leaving 5 bases unmatched. The germline gives CDR1 SQVTM, CDR2 ANQGSEA. The CDR3 contains 13 residues. Here the CDR3 DNA reads TGCAGCGTCCTAGCGGGAGTAGGCTACGAGCAGTACTTC. Encoded protein: CSVLAGVGYEQYF.

The gene calls are TRBV13 and TRBJ2-3; the D is unclear. Looked up from germline, CDR1 is PRHDT and CDR2 is FYEKMQ (reference sequence). V shed 5 bases and J shed 4 bases, with 10 bases lying between them. This CDR3 region has 13 residues. The CDR3 loop reads CASSLREADTQYF. CDR3 coding DNA: TGTGCCAGCAGCCTACGTGAGGCAGATACGCAGTATTTT. The entire variable domain, with the rest obtained from reference TRBV13 and TRBJ2-3, is as follows: AAGVIQSPRHLIKEKRETATLKCYPIPRHDTVYWYQQGPGQDPQFLISFYEKMQSDKGSIPDRFSAQQFSDYHSELNMSSLELGDSALYFCASSLREADTQYFGPGTRLTVL.

The chain carries TRBV7-3 and TRBJ2-3; no firm D call. V lost 5 bases and J lost 5, with 14 bases in between. The CDR3 totals 14 residues. From germline, CDR1 is SGHTA and CDR2 FQGTGA. The CDR3 here is CASSAIGSGDTQYF. CDR3 in DNA: TGTGCCAGCAGCGCCATCGGGTCGGGAGATACGCAGTATTTT.